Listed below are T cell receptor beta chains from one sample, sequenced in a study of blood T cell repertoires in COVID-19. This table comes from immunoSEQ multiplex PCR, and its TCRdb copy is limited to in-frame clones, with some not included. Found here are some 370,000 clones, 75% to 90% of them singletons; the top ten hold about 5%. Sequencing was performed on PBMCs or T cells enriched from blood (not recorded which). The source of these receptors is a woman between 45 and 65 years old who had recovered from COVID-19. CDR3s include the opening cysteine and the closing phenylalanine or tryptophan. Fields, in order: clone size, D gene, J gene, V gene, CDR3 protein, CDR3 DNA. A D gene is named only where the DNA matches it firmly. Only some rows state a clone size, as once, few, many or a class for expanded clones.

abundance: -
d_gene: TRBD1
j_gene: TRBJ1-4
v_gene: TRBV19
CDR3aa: CASRTGWRETNEKLFF
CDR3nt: TGTGCCAGTAGGACAGGGTGGAGGGAAACTAATGAAAAACTGTTTTTT

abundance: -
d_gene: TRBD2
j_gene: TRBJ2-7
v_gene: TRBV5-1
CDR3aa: CASSLEGAGSYEQYF
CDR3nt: TGCGCCAGCAGCTTGGAAGGAGCGGGAAGCTACGAGCAGTACTTC

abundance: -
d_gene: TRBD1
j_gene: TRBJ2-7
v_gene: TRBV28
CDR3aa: CASSLGTASEQYF
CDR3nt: TGTGCCAGCAGTTTAGGGACAGCGTCCGAGCAGTACTTC

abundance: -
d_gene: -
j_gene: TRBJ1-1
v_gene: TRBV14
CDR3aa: CASSQSSGFGTEAFF
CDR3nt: TGTGCCAGCAGCCAATCGTCGGGGTTCGGCACTGAAGCTTTCTTT

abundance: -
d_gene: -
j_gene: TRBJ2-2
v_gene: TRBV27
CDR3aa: CASRDINTGELFF
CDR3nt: TGTGCCAGCAGAGACATTAACACCGGGGAGCTGTTTTTT

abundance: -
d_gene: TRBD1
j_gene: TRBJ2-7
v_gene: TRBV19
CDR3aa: CATSEGNRGRFVSEQYF
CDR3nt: TGTGCCACCTCCGAGGGTAACAGGGGGAGATTCGTTAGCGAGCAGTACTTC

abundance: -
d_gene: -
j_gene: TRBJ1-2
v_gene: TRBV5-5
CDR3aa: CASSPDSYGYTF
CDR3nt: TGTGCCAGCAGCCCTGACTCCTATGGCTACACCTTC

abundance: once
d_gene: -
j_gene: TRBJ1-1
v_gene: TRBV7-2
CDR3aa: CASSLVRQFEAFF
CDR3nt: TGTGCCAGCAGCTTAGTGCGACAATTTGAAGCTTTCTTT

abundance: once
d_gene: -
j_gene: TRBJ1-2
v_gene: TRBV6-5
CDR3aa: CASRGSQVYGYTF
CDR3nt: TGTGCCAGCAGGGGTTCACAGGTCTATGGCTACACCTTC

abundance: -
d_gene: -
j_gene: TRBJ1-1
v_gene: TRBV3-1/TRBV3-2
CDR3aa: CASSPARVLTEAFF
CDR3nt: TGTGCCAGCAGTCCTGCCAGGGTTCTCACTGAAGCTTTCTTT

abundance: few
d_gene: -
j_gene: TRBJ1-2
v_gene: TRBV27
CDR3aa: CASSPSGSQAYGYTF
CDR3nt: TGTGCCAGCAGTCCGTCCGGCAGTCAGGCCTATGGCTACACCTTC

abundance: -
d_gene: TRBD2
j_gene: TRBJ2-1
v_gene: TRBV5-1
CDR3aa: CASSLELAVVNNEQFF
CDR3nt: TGCGCCAGCAGCTTGGAACTAGCGGTTGTGAACAATGAGCAGTTCTTC

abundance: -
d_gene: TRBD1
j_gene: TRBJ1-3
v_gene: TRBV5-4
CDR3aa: CASSLWTGGLDTIYF
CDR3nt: TGTGCCAGCAGCCTCTGGACAGGGGGTTTGGACACCATATATTTT

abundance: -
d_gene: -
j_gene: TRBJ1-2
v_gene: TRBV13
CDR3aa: CASTRVPDGYTF
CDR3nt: TGTGCCAGCACGAGGGTGCCCGATGGCTACACCTTC

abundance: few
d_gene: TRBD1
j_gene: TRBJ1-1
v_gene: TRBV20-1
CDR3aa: CSASHGTGVKNTEAFF
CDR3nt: TGCAGTGCTAGTCACGGGACAGGGGTAAAGAACACTGAAGCTTTCTTT

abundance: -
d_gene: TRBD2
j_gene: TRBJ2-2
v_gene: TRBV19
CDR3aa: CASSIPGLAGGPNTGELFF
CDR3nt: TGTGCCAGTAGTATTCCGGGACTAGCGGGGGGGCCGAACACCGGGGAGCTGTTTTTT

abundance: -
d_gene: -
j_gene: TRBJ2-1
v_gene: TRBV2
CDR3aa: CATPTLPGYNEQFF
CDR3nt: TGTGCCACCCCCACCCTCCCGGGTTACAATGAGCAGTTCTTC

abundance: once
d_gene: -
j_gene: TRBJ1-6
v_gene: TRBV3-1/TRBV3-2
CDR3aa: CASSQVMRTQGPGPLHF
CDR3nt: TGTGCCAGCAGCCAAGTTATGCGGACACAGGGCCCTGGGCCCCTCCACTTT

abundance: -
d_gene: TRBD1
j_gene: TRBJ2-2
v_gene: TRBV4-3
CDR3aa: CASSQEAGTGGTGELFF
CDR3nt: TGCGCCAGCAGCCAAGAGGCTGGGACAGGGGGAACTGGGGAGCTGTTTTTT

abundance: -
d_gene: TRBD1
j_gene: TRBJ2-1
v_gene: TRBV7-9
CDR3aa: CASSFSSRTGQNEQFF
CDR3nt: TGTGCCAGCAGCTTTTCATCCCGGACAGGGCAGAATGAGCAGTTCTTC

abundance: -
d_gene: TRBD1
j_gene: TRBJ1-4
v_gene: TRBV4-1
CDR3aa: CASSIQGAATNEKLFF
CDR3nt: TGCGCCAGCAGCATTCAGGGGGCTGCAACTAATGAAAAACTGTTTTTT

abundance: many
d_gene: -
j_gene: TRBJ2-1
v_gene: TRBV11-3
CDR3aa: CASTKRQTQGARTEQFF
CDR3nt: TGTGCCAGCACCAAACGACAAACACAGGGAGCTCGTACTGAGCAGTTCTTC

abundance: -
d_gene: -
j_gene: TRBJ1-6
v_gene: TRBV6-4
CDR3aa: CASSDLPGSPLHF
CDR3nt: TGTGCCAGCAGTGATCTCCCGGGATCACCCCTCCACTTT

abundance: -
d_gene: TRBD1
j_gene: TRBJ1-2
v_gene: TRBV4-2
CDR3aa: CASSQATRTGTHGYTF
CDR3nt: TGTGCCAGCAGCCAGGCAACCCGGACAGGGACGCATGGCTACACCTTC

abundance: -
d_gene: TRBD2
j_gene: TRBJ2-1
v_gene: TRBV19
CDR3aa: CASSMASGRGNEQFF
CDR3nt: TGTGCCAGTAGTATGGCTAGCGGGAGAGGGAATGAGCAGTTCTTC

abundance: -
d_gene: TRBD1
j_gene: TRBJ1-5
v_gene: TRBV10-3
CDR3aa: CAISESVGQGNQPQHF
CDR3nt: TGTGCCATCAGTGAGTCGGTTGGACAGGGGAATCAGCCCCAGCATTTT

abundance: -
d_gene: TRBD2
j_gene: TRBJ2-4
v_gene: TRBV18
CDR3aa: CASSPGTSRTIQYF
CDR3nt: TGTGCCAGCTCACCTGGGACTAGCCGAACCATTCAGTACTTC

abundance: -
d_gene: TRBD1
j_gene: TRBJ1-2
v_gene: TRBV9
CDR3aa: CASSPSGAFGTGGFDYGYTF
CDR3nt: TGTGCCAGCAGCCCCAGCGGGGCGTTTGGGACAGGGGGATTTGACTATGGCTACACCTTC

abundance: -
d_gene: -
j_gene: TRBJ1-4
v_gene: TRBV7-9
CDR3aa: CASSLGKTDEKLFF
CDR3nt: TGTGCCAGCAGCTTAGGCAAGACTGATGAAAAACTGTTTTTT

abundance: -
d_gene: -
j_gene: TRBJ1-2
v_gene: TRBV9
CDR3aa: CASSPKWAANYGYTF
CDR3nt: TGTGCCAGCAGCCCGAAGTGGGCAGCCAACTATGGCTACACCTTC

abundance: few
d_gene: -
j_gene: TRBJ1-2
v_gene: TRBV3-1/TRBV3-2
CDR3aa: CASSLSGGASGYTF
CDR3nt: TGTGCCAGCAGCCTCTCTGGGGGGGCAAGTGGCTACACCTTC

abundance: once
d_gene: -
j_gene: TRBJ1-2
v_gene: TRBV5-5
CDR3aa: CASSWDTRGYGYTF
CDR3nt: TGTGCCAGCAGCTGGGACACCCGGGGCTATGGCTACACCTTC

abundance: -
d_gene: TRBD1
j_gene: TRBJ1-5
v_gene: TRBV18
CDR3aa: CASSPGTAQPQHF
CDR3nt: TGTGCCAGCTCACCTGGGACAGCTCAGCCCCAGCATTTT

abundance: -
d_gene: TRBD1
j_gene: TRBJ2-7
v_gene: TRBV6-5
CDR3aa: CASIFVGQGNYEQYF
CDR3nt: TGTGCCAGCATTTTCGTCGGACAGGGAAACTACGAGCAGTACTTC

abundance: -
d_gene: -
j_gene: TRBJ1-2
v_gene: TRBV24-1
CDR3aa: CATRTSGHPLYGYTF
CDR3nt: TGTGCCACCAGAACTTCAGGACACCCACTCTATGGCTACACCTTC

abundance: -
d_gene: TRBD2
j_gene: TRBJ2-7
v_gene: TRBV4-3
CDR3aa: CASSYAAGGVYEQYF
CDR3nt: TGCGCCAGCAGCTACGCAGCGGGGGGAGTCTACGAGCAGTACTTC

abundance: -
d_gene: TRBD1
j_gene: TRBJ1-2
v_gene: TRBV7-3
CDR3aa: CASSLGPRDRVGYTF
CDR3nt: TGTGCCAGCAGCTTAGGCCCCCGGGACAGGGTTGGCTACACCTTC

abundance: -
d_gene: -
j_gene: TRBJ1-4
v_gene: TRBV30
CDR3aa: CAWSVQGTNEKLFF
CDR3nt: TGTGCCTGGAGTGTCCAGGGGACTAATGAAAAACTGTTTTTT

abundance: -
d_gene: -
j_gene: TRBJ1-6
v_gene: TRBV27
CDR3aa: CASSGTVNSPLHF
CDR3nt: TGTGCCAGTAGCGGGACGGTCAATTCACCCCTCCACTTT

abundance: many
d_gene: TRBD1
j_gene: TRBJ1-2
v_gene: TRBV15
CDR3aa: CATSRDFETGEDYTF
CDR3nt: TGTGCCACCAGCAGAGACTTCGAAACAGGGGAGGACTACACCTTC

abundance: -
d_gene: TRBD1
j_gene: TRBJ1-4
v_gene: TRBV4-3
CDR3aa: CASSLDRGTTQKLFF
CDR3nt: TGCGCCAGCAGCCTTGACAGGGGAACGACACAAAAACTGTTTTTT

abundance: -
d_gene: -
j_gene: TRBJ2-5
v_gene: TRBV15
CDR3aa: CATSRRDRDTIQETQYF
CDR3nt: TGTGCCACCAGCAGACGCGACCGGGACACCATACAAGAGACCCAGTACTTC

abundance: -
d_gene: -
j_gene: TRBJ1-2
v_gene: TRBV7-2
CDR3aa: CASSLIRSGYGYTF
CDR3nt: TGTGCCAGCAGCTTAATCAGGAGCGGGTATGGCTACACCTTC

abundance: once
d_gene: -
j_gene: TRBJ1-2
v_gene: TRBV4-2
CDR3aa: CASSEREGGYTF
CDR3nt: TGTGCCAGCAGCGAAAGGGAGGGTGGCTACACCTTC

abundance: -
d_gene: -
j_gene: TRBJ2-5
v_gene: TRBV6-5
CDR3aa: CASRKQGSETQYF
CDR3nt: TGTGCCAGCAGGAAACAGGGATCCGAGACCCAGTACTTC

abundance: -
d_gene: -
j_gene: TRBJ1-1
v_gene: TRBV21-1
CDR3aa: CASSKGVMNTEAFF
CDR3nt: TGTGCCAGCAGCAAAGGAGTAATGAACACTGAAGCTTTCTTT

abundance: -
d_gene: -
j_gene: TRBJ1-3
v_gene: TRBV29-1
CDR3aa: CSADLLTGNTIYF
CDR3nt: TGCAGCGCGGACCTCCTAACTGGAAACACCATATATTTT

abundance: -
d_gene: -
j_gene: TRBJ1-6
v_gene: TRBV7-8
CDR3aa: CASSLASGYNSPLHF
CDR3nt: TGTGCCAGCAGCTTAGCTTCAGGTTATAATTCACCCCTCCACTTT

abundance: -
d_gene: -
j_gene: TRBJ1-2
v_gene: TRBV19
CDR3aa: CASSTTGRYYGYTF
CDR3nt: TGTGCCAGTAGTACGACAGGACGCTACTATGGCTACACCTTC

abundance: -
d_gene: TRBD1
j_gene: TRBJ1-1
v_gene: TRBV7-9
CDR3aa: CASSLSRGHTEAFF
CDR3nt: TGTGCCAGCAGCTTAAGCAGGGGGCACACTGAAGCTTTCTTT

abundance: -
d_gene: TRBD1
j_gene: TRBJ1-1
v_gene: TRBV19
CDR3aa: CASRLQGAVTTEAFF
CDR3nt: TGTGCCAGTCGTTTACAGGGGGCCGTGACCACTGAAGCTTTCTTT

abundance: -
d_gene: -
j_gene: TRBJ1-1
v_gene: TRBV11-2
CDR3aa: CASSLTDSFTEAFF
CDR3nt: TGTGCCAGCAGCTTAACGGACAGTTTCACTGAAGCTTTCTTT

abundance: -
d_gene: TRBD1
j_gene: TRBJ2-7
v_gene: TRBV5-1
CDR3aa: CASSSTTGGGYEQYF
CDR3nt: TGCGCCAGCAGCTCGACAACAGGGGGCGGGTACGAGCAGTACTTC